The rows below give T cell receptor beta chains drawn from one sample of a study of Graves' ophthalmopathy and Graves' hyperthyroidism. TCRdb recomputed calls from the multiplex PCR reads with MiXCR, one row per CDR3 protein. The sample records 200,000 to 250,000 distinct CDR3 sequences, roughly 21% being singletons. The sequenced material came from peripheral blood. The receptors shown here come from a woman between 50 and 59 years old with Graves' ophthalmopathy. Each CDR3 is given with its conserved first and last residue. A D gene is named only where the DNA matches it firmly. Rows may omit the clone size; those that give it use once, few, many or a size class.

. TRBJ1-2 . TRBV3-1 CASSQAIGIYGYTF TGTGCCAGCAGCCAAGCCATAGGCATCTATGGCTACACCTTC
. TRBJ2-4 once TRBV7-2 CASSLERLAKNIQYF TGTGCCAGCAGCTTAGAACGGCTAGCCAAAAACATTCAGTACTTC
TRBD2 TRBJ2-7 many TRBV5-1 CASSRLAEAYEQYF TGCGCCAGCAGCCGACTAGCGGAAGCCTACGAGCAGTACTTC
. TRBJ2-7 many TRBV7-2 CASSLGGTGSYEQYF TGTGCCAGCAGCTTAGGAGGGACGGGCTCCTACGAGCAGTACTTC
. TRBJ2-4 many TRBV20-1 CSANRGLAKNIQYF TGCAGCGCCAATCGAGGCCTAGCCAAAAACATTCAGTACTTC
TRBD1 TRBJ2-2 . TRBV19 CASKGQGQGTGELFF TGTGCCAGTAAAGGACAGGGTCAAGGCACCGGGGAGCTGTTTTTT
TRBD1 TRBJ1-1 many TRBV7-2 CASTDRVPMNTEAFF TGTGCCAGCACGGACAGGGTCCCCATGAACACTGAAGCTTTCTTT
. TRBJ1-2 . TRBV14 CASSQLKGGTANYGYTF TGTGCCAGCAGCCAACTCAAGGGAGGTACAGCTAACTATGGCTACACCTTC
. TRBJ2-5 . TRBV6-1 CASTRLVQETQYF TGTGCCAGCACGCGACTAGTACAAGAGACCCAGTACTTC
TRBD2 TRBJ2-5 many TRBV20-1 CSANGERDHGETQYF TGCAGTGCTAACGGAGAGCGGGACCACGGTGAGACCCAGTACTTC
TRBD1 TRBJ2-4 many TRBV28 CASNSIRDRGSKNIQYF TGTGCCAGCAACTCGATCCGGGACAGGGGGTCCAAAAACATTCAGTACTTC
TRBD1 TRBJ2-5 many TRBV20-1 CSARVTGEKETQYF TGCAGTGCTAGAGTGACAGGGGAAAAAGAGACCCAGTACTTC
. TRBJ1-1 many TRBV29-1 CSVDPLGVNTEAFF TGCAGCGTTGACCCATTGGGGGTGAACACTGAAGCTTTCTTT
TRBD1 TRBJ2-2 few TRBV5-1 CASSLDATGIYTGELFF TGCGCCAGCAGCTTGGATGCGACAGGGATTTACACCGGGGAGCTGTTTTTT
. TRBJ2-5 many TRBV27 CASRRDSQETQYF TGTGCCAGCAGGAGGGACTCCCAAGAGACCCAGTACTTC
TRBD1 TRBJ2-6 . TRBV7-3 CASSPQGAPGANVLTF TGTGCCAGCAGCCCTCAGGGGGCGCCCGGGGCCAACGTCCTGACTTTC
. TRBJ1-2 . TRBV6-2/TRBV6-3 CASSYGGNHYGYTF TGTGCCAGCAGTTACGGAGGCAACCACTATGGCTACACCTTC
TRBD1 TRBJ1-1 many TRBV12-3/TRBV12-4 CASTVRQGTEAFF TGTGCCAGCACCGTAAGACAGGGCACTGAAGCTTTCTTT
. TRBJ2-7 many TRBV6-1 CASGELPPTRDKLDF TGTGCCAGCGGGGAACTACCCCCGACCCGGGACAAATTGGACTTC
. TRBJ2-7 . TRBV6-1 CASSPFSYEQYF TGTGCCAGCAGCCCGTTTTCCTACGAGCAGTACTTC
. TRBJ2-7 many TRBV4-1 CASSLSQVEGPREQYF TGCGCCAGCAGCCTCTCCCAAGTGGAGGGGCCTCGCGAGCAGTACTTC
. TRBJ2-7 . TRBV12-3/TRBV12-4 CASSLKGGSEQYF TGTGCCAGCAGTTTGAAGGGGGGTAGCGAGCAGTACTTC
. TRBJ1-3 many TRBV12-3/TRBV12-4 CASSFGETGNTIYF TGTGCCAGCAGTTTTGGGGAGACTGGAAACACCATATATTTT
. TRBJ1-1 many TRBV7-9 CASSLEGFGGAFF TGTGCCAGCAGCTTGGAGGGTTTTGGGGGAGCTTTCTTT
. TRBJ2-7 once TRBV28 CASSSEDYEQYF TGTGCCAGCAGCTCCGAAGACTACGAGCAGTACTTC
. TRBJ2-6 many TRBV6-5 CASRGTHSGANVLTF TGTGCCAGCAGGGGTACACACTCTGGGGCCAACGTCCTGACTTTC
. TRBJ2-5 few TRBV4-1 CASSQTGTYQETQYF TGCGCCAGCAGCCAAACCGGGACGTACCAAGAGACCCAGTACTTC
TRBD2 TRBJ2-7 many TRBV5-1 CASSLVVSGNYEQYF TGCGCCAGCAGCTTGGTTGTTAGCGGGAACTACGAGCAGTACTTC
TRBD1 TRBJ2-7 . TRBV24-1 CATSDLEGQSYEQYF TGTGCCACCAGTGATTTGGAGGGACAGAGCTACGAGCAGTACTTC
TRBD1 TRBJ2-7 many TRBV6-1 CASTRDRGQYEQYF TGTGCCAGCACCCGGGACAGGGGGCAATACGAGCAGTACTTC
. TRBJ1-2 many TRBV19 CASTQEELGGYTF TGTGCCAGTACACAGGAGGAGCTCGGCGGCTACACCTTC
TRBD1 TRBJ1-1 few TRBV11-2 CASSLGQGFGAAEAFF TGTGCCAGCAGCTTAGGACAGGGTTTCGGGGCCGCTGAAGCTTTCTTT
TRBD2 TRBJ2-7 few TRBV27 CASSPSGLAGTYEQYF TGTGCCAGCAGTCCCTCCGGACTAGCGGGAACCTACGAGCAGTACTTC
. TRBJ1-5 . TRBV6-1 CASSEAPAAQHF TGTGCCAGCAGTGAAGCACCAGCGGCCCAACATTTT
. TRBJ2-2 many TRBV20-1 CSAPDKNTGELFF TGCAGTGCACCGGACAAGAACACCGGGGAGCTGTTTTTT
TRBD1 TRBJ2-7 many TRBV12-3/TRBV12-4 CASSLADREPEQYF TGTGCCAGCAGTTTGGCGGACAGGGAACCCGAGCAGTACTTC
. TRBJ1-3 . TRBV11-2 CASSSRDGGRAGNTIYF TGTGCCAGCAGCTCCCGCGACGGGGGCAGGGCTGGAAACACCATATATTTT
. TRBJ1-5 . TRBV20-1 CSARETQGSGNQPQHF TGCAGTGCTAGAGAGACTCAGGGGTCGGGCAATCAGCCCCAGCATTTT
. TRBJ1-1 many TRBV3-1 CASSQEWGIVTEAFF TGTGCCAGCAGCCAAGAATGGGGGATTGTCACTGAAGCTTTCTTT
. TRBJ2-7 many TRBV27 CASSPYMDSEQYF TGTGCCAGCAGTCCCTATATGGACTCCGAGCAGTACTTC
TRBD1 TRBJ2-7 many TRBV5-6 CASSGTGTGIYEQYF TGTGCCAGCAGCGGCACCGGGACAGGGATCTACGAGCAGTACTTC
TRBD2 TRBJ2-7 . TRBV28 CASTPGLDYEQYF TGTGCCAGCACGCCGGGACTAGACTACGAGCAGTACTTC
. TRBJ2-2 many TRBV10-3 CAISESKADLGTGELFF TGTGCCATCAGTGAGTCGAAGGCCGACCTGGGCACCGGGGAGCTGTTTTTT
. TRBJ1-5 many TRBV12-3/TRBV12-4 CASSPGPGQPQHF TGTGCCAGCAGTCCAGGTCCAGGGCAGCCCCAGCATTTT
. TRBJ2-5 few TRBV10-3 CAISDLGGRETQYF TGTGCCATCAGTGATCTTGGGGGTCGGGAGACCCAGTACTTC
. TRBJ2-7 few TRBV6-1 CASPLGYEQYF TGTGCCAGCCCATTAGGCTACGAGCAGTACTTC
. TRBJ2-5 many TRBV20-1 CSARDPTGRGTQYF TGCAGTGCTAGAGATCCCACAGGACGGGGGACCCAGTACTTC
. TRBJ2-7 . TRBV6-4 CASSYGRATYEQYF TGTGCCAGCAGTTACGGCAGGGCTACCTACGAGCAGTACTTC
TRBD1 TRBJ1-5 . TRBV19 CASSLGQGPNQPQHF TGTGCCAGTAGTTTGGGACAGGGGCCAAATCAGCCCCAGCATTTT
TRBD2 TRBJ2-7 few TRBV18 CASSPTWGGSYEQYF TGTGCCAGCTCACCCACATGGGGGGGCTCCTACGAGCAGTACTTC
. TRBJ1-2 many TRBV19 CASSKEISSLGYTF TGTGCCAGTAGTAAGGAGATCTCCTCCTTAGGCTACACCTTC
. TRBJ1-5 . TRBV4-1 CASSQGGQGYSNQPQHF TGCGCCAGCAGCCAAGGTGGGCAGGGCTATAGCAATCAGCCCCAGCATTTT
. TRBJ1-2 many TRBV24-1 CATSYGQNGYTF TGTGCCACCAGTTACGGACAGAATGGCTACACCTTC
TRBD1 TRBJ2-2 many TRBV19 CARGTGGHARNTGELFF TGTGCCAGAGGGACAGGGGGACATGCTAGGAACACCGGGGAGCTGTTTTTT
. TRBJ1-1 many TRBV30 CAWRADRNTEAFF TGTGCCTGGAGGGCTGACAGGAACACTGAAGCTTTCTTT
. TRBJ2-7 many TRBV4-1 CASSQVPGAYEQYF TGCGCCAGCAGCCAAGTCCCGGGGGCCTACGAGCAGTACTTC
TRBD1 TRBJ2-5 few TRBV7-2 CASSERDRVRETQYF TGTGCCAGCAGCGAGCGGGACAGGGTTAGAGAGACCCAGTACTTC
. TRBJ1-1 . TRBV29-1 CSVEDTLNTEAFF TGCAGCGTGGAGGACACCCTGAACACTGAAGCTTTCTTT
. TRBJ1-5 many TRBV19 CASSVGRPNQPQHF TGTGCCAGTAGTGTGGGACGGCCTAATCAGCCCCAGCATTTT